This T cell receptor beta chain was captured by sequencing in a study of CD8+ T cells in alopecia areata. Study results and limitations: Many expanded lesional clones remained in scalp and blood on tofacitinib.

Unmatched junction bases numbered 9, after V lost 6 bases and J lost 2 bases. This CDR3 has 14 residues. Germline CDR1 is SQVTM and CDR2 is ANQGSEA. In regard to this clone: Its antigen is undetermined.

The treatment: oral pan-JAK inhibitor, 5-10 mg twice daily. In each case, RNA was isolated and then reverse transcribed into cDNA as the sequencing template. Clones were read by immunoSEQ multiplex PCR, and TCRdb kept only the in-frame ones, dropping some. The sample lists 170,000 or so clones, around three fifths occurring once. The source material was CD8+ T cells sorted from blood, sampled at week 24, from a patient treated with tofacitinib. The receptor's source is a human donor with alopecia areata. The chain joins TRBV29-1 to TRBJ2-7, with 8 bases fitting TRBD1. The CDR3 DNA reads as TGCAGCGTCCAACCAGGACAGGGTACCTACGAGCAGTACTTC. It codes for CSVQPGQGTYEQYF.